This TCR beta chain is from a study of T cell repertoires in cytomegalovirus infection. Germline values: CDR1 MGHRA, CDR2 YSYEKL. The CDR3 consists of 17 residues. V lost 1 base and J lost 0; bases outside the gene matches: 4. MiXCR was run by TCRdb on the reads, yielding one entry per CDR3 protein. This sample has approximately 500,000 distinct CDR3 sequences, with more than 15% found just once. The chain recombines TRBV4-1 with TRBJ1-3; 9 bases match TRBD1. Material: CD8+ T cells from PBMCs. The TCR comes from a human donor in good health (CMV status not recorded). Some clones in this sample may be carry-over from other donors' samples. The CDR3 loop reads CASSQGTGVFSGNTIYF. Here the CDR3 DNA reads TGCGCCAGCAGCCAAGGGACAGGGGTCTTCTCTGGAAACACCATATATTTT.